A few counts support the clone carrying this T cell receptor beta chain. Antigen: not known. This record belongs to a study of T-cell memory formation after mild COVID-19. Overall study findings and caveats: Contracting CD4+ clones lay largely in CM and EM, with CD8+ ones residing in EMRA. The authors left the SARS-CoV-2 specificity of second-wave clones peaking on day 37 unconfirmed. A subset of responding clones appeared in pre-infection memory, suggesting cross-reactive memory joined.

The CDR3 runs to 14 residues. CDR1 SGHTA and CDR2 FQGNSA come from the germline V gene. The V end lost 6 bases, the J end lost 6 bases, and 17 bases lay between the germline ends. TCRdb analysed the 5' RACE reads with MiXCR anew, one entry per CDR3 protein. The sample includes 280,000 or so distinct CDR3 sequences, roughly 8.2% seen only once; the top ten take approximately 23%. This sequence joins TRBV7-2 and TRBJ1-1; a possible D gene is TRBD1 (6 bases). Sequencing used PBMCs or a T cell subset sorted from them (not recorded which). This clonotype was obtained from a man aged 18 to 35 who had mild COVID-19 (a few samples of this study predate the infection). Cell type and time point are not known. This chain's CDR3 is CASRQAGAPPEAFF. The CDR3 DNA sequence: TGTGCCAGCAGACAAGCGGGGGCCCCTCCTGAAGCTTTCTTT.